The 8 T cell receptor beta chains below were found in one sample sequenced in a study of response to subunit inactivated influenza vaccine. TCRdb independently ran MiXCR on the RT-PCR reads; one entry per CDR3 protein. The sample lists approximately 490,000 distinct CDR3 sequences, roughly 7.6% occurring once. Sequencing was performed on PBMCs from blood, taken around 25 months after vaccination. These receptor sequences come from a man aged 45 to 75 who received an inactivated influenza vaccine.

This clonotype was seen ten or more times. The genes are TRBV18 and TRBJ2-5; D might be TRBD1 (6 bases). The ends were cut back, 2 bases at V and 5 bases at J, with 12 bases in the middle. Germline-derived CDR1 and CDR2 are KGHSH and LQKENI. The CDR3 is 14 residues long. The CDR3 DNA follows: TGTGCCAGCTCACCAAGGGGGTCGCGGGAGACCCAGTACTTC. Translating it yields CASSPRGSRETQYF. The complete variable domain, with remaining parts taken from reference TRBV18 and TRBJ2-5, reads NAGVMQNPRHLVRRRGQEARLRCSPMKGHSHVYWYRQLPEEGLKFMVYLQKENIIDESGMPKERFSAEFPKEGPSILRIQQVVRGDSAAYFCASSPRGSRETQYFGPGTRLLVL.

V usage is TRBV7-2 and J usage is TRBJ1-1, with 8 bases matching TRBD1. The CDR3 is made up of 16 amino acids. Germline CDR1 and CDR2: SGHTA and FQGNSA. J gave up 6 bases and V 3 bases, and 12 bases lay outside the gene matches. The CDR3: CASSFVGTGSYAEAFF. The DNA of the CDR3 is TGTGCCAGCAGCTTCGTTGGGACAGGCAGTTACGCTGAAGCTTTCTTT.

This clonotype was found a few times. J is TRBJ2-7 and V is TRBV20-1; 10 positions match TRBD2. This CDR3 comprises 20 residues. V lost 3 bases to trimming and J lost 3 bases; unmatched junction nucleotides: 23. Germline loops: CDR1 DFQATT, CDR2 SNEGSKA (reference sequence). In DNA, the CDR3 is TGCAGTGCTAGTCCCCGTGTAATAAGCGGGAGGGCGTATGGGGTCTACGAGCAGTACTTC. Translated: CSASPRVISGRAYGVYEQYF.

This clonotype was seen a handful of times. The chain uses TRBV12-3 or TRBV12-4 and TRBJ1-5, with D perhaps TRBD1 (6 bases). V gave up 5 bases and J gave up 4 bases, with 12 bases separating them. The CDR3 extends over 14 amino acids. CDR3 DNA sequence: TGTGCCAGCAGTCCCGGGACACGGAATCAGCCCCAGCATTTT. It yields the protein CASSPGTRNQPQHF.

Details on this clonotype: It may be a read error: a sequence one base away is much more abundant. The chain employs TRBV3-1 and TRBJ2-2, with TRBD1 identical over 8 bases. This CDR3 region has 14 residues. V lost 2 bases, J lost 6 bases, and 2 bases stayed unmatched. CDR1 LGHDT and CDR2 YNNKEL come from the germline V gene (reference sequence). The CDR3: CASSQKQGAGELFF. In DNA, the CDR3 is TGTGCCAGCAGCCAAAAACAGGGGGCCGGGGAGCTGTTTTTT.

This chain uses TRBV20-1 with TRBJ2-7; no clear D gene. V was trimmed by 3 bases and J by 3 bases, leaving 9 bases between them. The CDR3 has 12 residues. Per germline, CDR1 DFQATT and CDR2 SNEGSKA (reference sequence). CDR3 sequence reads: CSARGQNYEQYF. The CDR3 DNA is TGCAGTGCTAGGGGCCAGAACTACGAGCAGTACTTC.

J is TRBJ2-7 and V is TRBV5-4; 10 bases line up with TRBD2. Germline V lookup: CDR1 SGHNT, CDR2 YYREEE (reference sequence). The CDR3 loop spans 17 amino acids. The J segment lost 3 bases and the V segment lost 6 bases, leaving 15 bases of the junction unmatched. The CDR3 spells CASTGAASGGAGYEQYF. In DNA form, the CDR3 reads TGTGCCAGCACCGGGGCGGCTAGCGGGGGAGCCGGCTACGAGCAGTACTTC.

Notes on this clonotype: A much larger clone differs by one base, so this may be a read error. V is TRBV10-3 and J is TRBJ2-2; 10 bases line up with TRBD1. Germline V lookup: CDR1 ENHRY, CDR2 SYGVKD. Trimming at V came to 6 bases and at J to 6 bases, leaving 7 bases not matched to a gene. The CDR3 has 15 residues. DNA for the CDR3: TGTGCCATCAGCCTAACCGGGACAGGGGCCGGGGAGCTGTTTTTT. Protein: CAISLTGTGAGELFF.